This T cell receptor beta chain came from a study of blood T cell repertoires in COVID-19. Study context: Italy, Spain and the United States were the sources of the convalescent and acute COVID-19 samples. In each case, the material was cDNA or gDNA derived from T cells, B-cell-depleted T cells, or PBMCs.

Per the authors' pipeline: Amplification from reference gene primers served as the basis for estimated nucleated cell counts. TCRdb's copy holds only in-frame clones and misses some; the assay was immunoSEQ multiplex PCR. V, J and clone size were drawn from that table, and D and trimming were deduced from the DNA. The repertoire consists of roughly 250,000 clones, with around 86% occurring once and the leading ten covering around 3.2%. Germline loops: CDR1 MNHEY, CDR2 SVGAGI. This CDR3 spans 14 amino acids. V was shortened by 4 bases and J by 8 bases, with 15 bases between the two germline ends. This TCR derives from a woman aged 60-75 years with active or convalescent COVID-19. The sequencing input was peripheral blood. The chain recombines TRBV6-5 with TRBJ2-1, with unresolved D. CDR3 loop: CASSSRRSWDEQFF. Written as DNA, the CDR3 is TGTGCCAGCAGTTCCCGACGGAGTTGGGATGAGCAGTTCTTC.